A single TCR beta chain is shown here with its context. Data came from immunoSEQ multiplex PCR; TCRdb stores just in-frame clones and leaves some out. Counted here are 20,000 to 25,000 clones, around 80% occurring once; the ten biggest clones make up roughly 27%. The data originate from a study of T cells in tumors after PD-1 blockade. Study in general: A subset received ongoing vismodegib 150 mg daily alongside anti-PD-1 therapy.

V lost 2 bases to trimming and J lost 5 bases, with 13 bases between them. Germline V lookup: CDR1 ENHRY, CDR2 SYGVKD. The CDR3 totals 15 residues. The sequence was obtained from a human donor with basal cell carcinoma. The sequencing here drew on PBMCs, taken before anti-PD-1 treatment. This chain connects TRBV10-3 to TRBJ2-1, with D possibly matching TRBD1 (6 bases). The CDR3 sequence: CAISELRGFDNEQFF. DNA of the CDR3: TGTGCCATCAGTGAGCTTAGGGGGTTCGACAATGAGCAGTTCTTC.